This entry describes one T cell receptor beta chain. This sample was included in a study of OX40 agonist ivuxolimab in advanced cancers. Repertoires were generated with immunoSEQ multiplex PCR, while TCRdb's copy carries only in-frame clones and drops some. The sample has tens of thousands of clones, about 90% seen once. V lost 0 bases and J lost 5, with 6 bases in between. CDR1 and CDR2 from the germline V gene are SGHRS and YFSETQ. The length of the CDR3 is 13 residues. This clonotype originated in an adult with an advanced solid tumor such as melanoma, head and neck, liver or kidney cancer. Sequenced material: CD4+ or CD8+ T cells sorted from blood, taken in a trial of the OX40 agonist ivuxolimab. The rearrangement uses TRBV5-1 and TRBJ1-5, with D uncertain. The CDR3 sequence: CASSLGGDQPQHF. For the CDR3, the DNA is TGCGCCAGCAGCTTGGGGGGAGATCAGCCCCAGCATTTT.